These 17 T cell receptor beta chains were all obtained from the same sample, sequenced in a study of shared clonotypes between healthy human individuals. Assay: immunoSEQ multiplex PCR; the TCRdb copy retains only in-frame clones and omits some. The repertoire holds roughly 120,000 clones, with around 71% as singletons. Sequencing was carried out using memory CD8+ T cells sorted from blood. Subset in this sample: CD45RO+ cells pooled with CCR7-negative TemRA cells. Receptor source: a woman aged 25-40 years in good health.

This clone came up a few times. The chain links TRBV7-9 to TRBJ2-2, with 8 bases lining up with TRBD1. Per the germline V gene, CDR1 is SEHNR and CDR2 is FQNEAQ (reference sequence). V was clipped by 5 bases and J by 1 base; unmatched bases: 3. CDR3 length: 15 amino acids. The CDR3 region is CASSPDRGNTGELFF. For the CDR3, the DNA is TGTGCCAGCAGCCCCGACAGGGGGAACACCGGGGAGCTGTTTTTT.

With respect to this clone: This sample also contains other DNA sequences that code for the same CDR3. The genes are TRBV28 and TRBJ2-7; unclear D gene. The CDR3 runs to 12 residues. Trimming took off 3 bases at V and 4 bases at J, with 7 bases between the two ends. CDR1 MDHEN and CDR2 SYDVKM come from the germline V gene. The CDR3 reads CASSFARYEQYF. CDR3 sequence (DNA): TGTGCCAGCAGTTTTGCGAGGTACGAGCAGTACTTC.

V usage is TRBV7-9 and J usage is TRBJ2-5; 8 nucleotides agree with TRBD2. Per germline, CDR1 SEHNR and CDR2 FQNEAQ (reference sequence). J gave up 9 bases and V 5 bases, and 2 bases lay outside the gene matches. CDR3 length equals 11 residues. CDR3 sequence reads: CASSPTSAQYF. In DNA, the CDR3 is TGTGCCAGCAGCCCGACTAGCGCCCAGTACTTC.

The chain combines TRBV19 with TRBJ2-7; TRBD1 aligns across 10 bases. This CDR3 comprises 15 residues. Trimming took 3 bases from V and 2 from J; bases not matched to a gene: 4. Germline V CDR1 and CDR2: LNHDA, SQIVND (reference sequence). The CDR3 DNA is TGTGCCAGTAGTATCCGGGACAGGGGTACCTACGAGCAGTACTTC. Translation: CASSIRDRGTYEQYF.

The rearrangement links TRBV27 to TRBJ2-2; D perhaps matches TRBD1 (5 bases). CDR3 length: 12 amino acids. The V gene's germline CDR1 is MNHEY and CDR2 SMNVEV (reference sequence). V lost 8 bases, J lost 4 bases, and 8 bases lay in between. This chain's CDR3 is CASSGRTGELFF. CDR3 nucleotides: TGTGCCAGCTCAGGGCGCACCGGGGAGCTGTTTTTT.

This clone was recorded once. The chain employs TRBV19 and TRBJ2-2; 9 nucleotides match TRBD2. After removal of 3 bases from V and 3 bases from J, the junction contained 5 bases not matched to a gene. The germline V gene encodes CDR1 LNHDA and CDR2 SQIVND (reference sequence). The CDR3 runs 16 residues. The CDR3 region is CASSIAGGGYTGELFF. In nucleotides, the CDR3 is TGTGCCAGTAGTATTGCGGGAGGGGGTTACACCGGGGAGCTGTTTTTT.

This chain uses TRBV6-4 with TRBJ2-1; TRBD2 matches at 11 bases. The CDR3 runs 16 residues. The V gene end was trimmed by 2 bases and the J gene end by 6 bases; junction bases not matched to a gene: 6. CDR1 is MRHNA, CDR2 SNTAGT, per germline. The CDR3, as DNA: TGTGCCAGCAGTGACACCGGGACTAGCGGAGCCAATGAGCAGTTCTTC. The encoded protein is CASSDTGTSGANEQFF.

V and J are TRBV7-8 and TRBJ1-5, with D possibly matching TRBD1 (5 bases). The CDR3 has 15 amino acids. The ends were cut back, 0 bases at V and 6 bases at J, with 12 bases in the middle. Germline-derived CDR1 and CDR2 are SGHVS and FQNEAQ. The CDR3 DNA reads as TGTGCCAGCAGCTTAGCGGTCAGGGTTGCTCAGCCCCAGCATTTT. This codes for CASSLAVRVAQPQHF.

This sequence joins TRBV2 and TRBJ2-3; D gene uncertain. This CDR3 has 15 amino acids. Trimming stripped 7 bases from V and 2 bases from J, with 16 bases between. Germline assignment: CDR1 SNHLY and CDR2 FYNNEI. This CDR3 is CASTSDGFSTDTQYF. The CDR3 DNA follows: TGTGCCAGCACCTCGGACGGGTTTTCCACAGATACGCAGTATTTT.

This clone was recorded a few times. J is TRBJ2-2 and V is TRBV4-2, with 8 nucleotides matching TRBD2. The CDR3 has 17 amino acids. CDR1 is LGHNA, CDR2 YNFKEQ, per germline. The V and J ends lost 1 base and 0 bases, in that order; junction bases with no gene match: 4. CDR3 sequence (DNA): TGTGCCAGCAGCCAAGTCACTAGCGGCCCGAACACCGGGGAGCTGTTTTTT. As protein: CASSQVTSGPNTGELFF.

This clone was recorded a few times. The J gene is TRBJ1-1, the V gene TRBV10-2; D call uncertain. This CDR3 contains 13 residues. Trimming stripped 0 bases from V and 6 bases from J, with 8 bases between. Germline CDR1 WSHSY, CDR2 SAAADI. The CDR3 DNA follows: TGCGCCAGCAGTGAGTCGGGTCCATCTGAAGCTTTCTTT. Amino acids: CASSESGPSEAFF.

The chain uses TRBV2 and TRBJ1-1; D gene uncertain. V lost 8 bases, J lost 2 bases, and 15 bases lay in between. The V gene's germline CDR1 is SNHLY and CDR2 FYNNEI. The CDR3 length is 14 residues. The CDR3 loop is CASPNRQINTEAFF. CDR3 DNA: TGTGCCAGCCCCAATAGGCAGATAAACACTGAAGCTTTCTTT.

Note on this clone: The identical CDR3 is also encoded by other nucleotide sequences in the sample. The chain has TRBV5-1 and TRBJ2-1; D remains ambiguous. The V end lost 0 bases, the J end lost 0 bases, and 7 bases lay between the germline ends. CDR1 and CDR2 (germline): SGHRS, YFSETQ. The CDR3 is made up of 15 amino acids. The CDR3 reads CASSLDSSSYNEQFF. In DNA, the CDR3 is TGCGCCAGCAGCTTGGATTCCAGCTCCTACAATGAGCAGTTCTTC.

This clone appeared many times. CDR3 nucleotide sequence: TGTGCCAGCAGCTCCGGGACAGGGGCTCGGGAGCAGTACTTC. Translation gives CASSSGTGAREQYF. J is TRBJ2-7 and V is TRBV7-9; 10 positions match TRBD1. Looked up from germline, CDR1 is SEHNR and CDR2 is FQNEAQ (reference sequence). There are 14 residues in the CDR3. Losses at the gene ends were 4 bases for V and 7 bases for J; bases not matched to a gene: 7.

The V gene is TRBV28, the J gene TRBJ1-5; D gene uncertain. Trimming took 3 bases from V and 5 from J, leaving 2 bases between them. The CDR3 sequence is 11 residues long. Per the germline V gene, CDR1 is MDHEN and CDR2 is SYDVKM. The DNA for the CDR3 is TGTGCCAGCAGTTTTGATCAGCCCCAGCATTTT. Protein: CASSFDQPQHF.

The V call is TRBV6-5, the J call TRBJ1-1, with a weak D call TRBD1 (5 bases). The CDR3 is made up of 13 amino acids. Germline assignment: CDR1 MNHEY and CDR2 SVGAGI. The V end lost 2 bases, the J end lost 7 bases, and 11 bases lay between the germline ends. CDR3 amino acids: CASSYGAQHEAFF. In nucleotides, the CDR3 is TGTGCCAGCAGTTACGGGGCACAGCATGAAGCTTTCTTT.

This clone was seen a handful of times. The chain has TRBV4-1 and TRBJ2-5; tentative D call: TRBD1 (5 bases). CDR1 and CDR2 from the germline V gene are MGHRA and YSYEKL. The CDR3 loop spans 15 amino acids. Trimming cost V 0 bases and J 0 bases, with 8 bases left between them. The CDR3 DNA is TGCGCCAGCAGCCAAGAGGCCAGGGACCAAGAGACCCAGTACTTC. Encoded protein: CASSQEARDQETQYF.